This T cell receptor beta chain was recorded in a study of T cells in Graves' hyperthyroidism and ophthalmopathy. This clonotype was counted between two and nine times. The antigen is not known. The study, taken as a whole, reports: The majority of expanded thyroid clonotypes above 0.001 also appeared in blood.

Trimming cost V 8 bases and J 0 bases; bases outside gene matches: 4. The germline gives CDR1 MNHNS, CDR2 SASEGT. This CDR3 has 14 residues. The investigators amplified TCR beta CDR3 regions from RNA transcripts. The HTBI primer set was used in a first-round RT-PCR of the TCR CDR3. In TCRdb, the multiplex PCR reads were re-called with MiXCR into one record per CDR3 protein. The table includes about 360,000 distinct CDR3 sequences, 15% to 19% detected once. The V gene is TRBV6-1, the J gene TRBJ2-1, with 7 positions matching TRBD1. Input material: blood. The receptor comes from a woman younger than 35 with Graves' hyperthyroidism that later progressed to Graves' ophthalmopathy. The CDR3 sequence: CASLRTGSYNEQFF. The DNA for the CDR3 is TGTGCCAGCTTAAGGACAGGCTCCTACAATGAGCAGTTCTTC.